The 18 T cell receptor beta chains below come from one sample, sequenced in a study of HIV-infected patients and healthy controls. TCRdb analysed the 5' RACE reads with MiXCR anew, one entry per CDR3 protein. In the table there are 60,000 to 70,000 distinct CDR3 sequences, 15% to 20% of which are singletons. Sample: CD4+ T cells from blood. The receptors derive from a human donor in good health.

A single count supports this clonotype. It may be a read error: a sequence one base away is much more abundant. This chain links TRBV12-3 or TRBV12-4 with TRBJ1-2, with D perhaps matching TRBD1 (6 bases). The CDR3 runs 13 residues. CDR3 in DNA: TGTGCCAGCAGTTTTTTTATGTGGGGGCCCCTAGCCTTC. This translates into CASSFFMWGPLAF.

This clonotype was counted many times. This chain connects TRBV19 to TRBJ1-2; D gene unclear. Per the germline V gene, CDR1 is LNHDA and CDR2 is SQIVND (reference sequence). The CDR3 consists of 14 residues. Trimming cost V 4 bases and J 2 bases, with 11 bases left between them. This chain's CDR3 is CASSTGVGNYGYTF. The CDR3 DNA sequence: TGTGCCAGTAGTACCGGGGTGGGAAACTATGGCTACACCTTC.

The chain uses TRBV29-1 and TRBJ2-1; D gene unclear. Germline lookup yields CDR1 SQVTM and CDR2 ANQGSEA. The CDR3 totals 10 residues. Trimming removed 4 bases at V and 7 bases at J, with 5 bases between. CDR3 coding DNA: TGCAGCGTTGCTAATAATGAGCAGTTCTTC. It yields the protein CSVANNEQFF.

This clonotype was found many times. This chain uses TRBV6-2 or TRBV6-3 with TRBJ1-5; 8 positions match TRBD1. Losses at the gene ends were 0 bases for V and 11 bases for J; bases not matched to a gene: 12. This CDR3 has 16 residues. Germline assignment: CDR1 MNHEY and CDR2 SVGEGT. CDR3 DNA sequence: TGTGCCAGCAGTTACTCGAGGGGCAGGGGGCTTGAAGCCCAGCATTTT. Its protein product is CASSYSRGRGLEAQHF.

The sample holds many counts of this clonotype. The chain links TRBV20-1 to TRBJ1-1, with TRBD1 matching over 7 bases. Germline lookup yields CDR1 DFQATT and CDR2 SNEGSKA (reference sequence). Unmatched junction bases numbered 9, after V lost 5 bases and J lost 0 bases. CDR3 length equals 15 residues. In nucleotides, the CDR3 is TGCAGTGCTTTTTTGACAGGGCGTATGAACACTGAAGCTTTCTTT. It is translated as CSAFLTGRMNTEAFF.

This clonotype was detected many times. The chain has TRBV5-1 and TRBJ2-1, with a possible D match to TRBD1 (6 bases). The V end lost 4 bases, the J end lost 9 bases, and 8 bases lay between the germline ends. This CDR3 spans 11 amino acids. Germline V gene sequence: CDR1 SGHRS, CDR2 YFSETQ. For the CDR3, the DNA is TGCGCCAGCAGCGGGGACACTGAGCAGTTCTTC. Amino acids: CASSGDTEQFF.

For this clonotype: A much larger clone differs from this one at a single base, so this may be a read error. The conserved phenylalanine or tryptophan normally closing the CDR3 is absent here, so this likely arose from a read error. The chain employs TRBV7-2 and TRBJ2-3, with D unresolved. The CDR3 contains 13 residues. Germline V gives CDR1 SGHTA, CDR2 FQGNSA. Trimming removed 6 bases from V and 4 bases from J, with 11 bases in between. The CDR3 DNA reads TGTGCCAGCAGACCTAGGCTCGCAGATACGCAGTATCTT. This encodes CASRPRLADTQYL.

This clonotype was observed many times. V is TRBV6-2 or TRBV6-3 and J is TRBJ2-7, with D perhaps TRBD1 or TRBD2 (5 bases each). This CDR3 has 12 residues. V was shortened by 1 base and J by 9 bases, with 10 bases between the two germline ends. Germline CDR1 is MNHEY and CDR2 is SVGEGT. The CDR3 nucleotides read TGTGCCAGCAGTTACTTCAGGGACGTGCAGTACTTC. It specifies CASSYFRDVQYF.

Ten or more counts support this clonotype. V is TRBV20-1 and J is TRBJ1-1; 7 positions match TRBD1. Germline V CDR1 and CDR2: DFQATT, SNEGSKA (reference sequence). The CDR3 totals 14 residues. V shed 0 bases and J 9 bases; nucleotides not matched to a gene: 10. CDR3 in DNA: TGCAGTGCTAGAGATCGGACAGGTTGGAACCAAGCTTTCTTT. This translates into CSARDRTGWNQAFF.

The chain is built from TRBV24-1 and TRBJ2-5, with 10 bases fitting TRBD1. This CDR3 has 14 amino acids. The V and J ends lost 9 bases and 1 base, in that order; junction bases with no gene match: 4. Germline V gives CDR1 KGHDR, CDR2 SFDVKD. CDR3 bases: TGTGCCACCGCCCGACAGGGGGCCCAAGAGACCCAGTACTTC. It specifies CATARQGAQETQYF.

J is TRBJ2-3 and V is TRBV5-1; tentatively, D is TRBD1 (6 bases). V lost 3 bases, J lost 2 bases, and 16 bases lay in between. In germline, CDR1 is SGHRS, CDR2 YFSETQ. The CDR3 is 16 residues long. The CDR3 sequence: CASSSDPRQATDTQYF. The DNA of the CDR3 is TGCGCCAGCAGCTCGGACCCCCGACAGGCCACAGATACGCAGTATTTT.

This clonotype was seen more than once but under ten times. The rearrangement links TRBV18 to TRBJ2-3; 7 bases align to TRBD2. Germline CDR1 and CDR2: KGHSH and LQKENI. The length of the CDR3 is 15 residues. Trimming took 4 bases from V and 2 from J; bases not matched to a gene: 6. The CDR3 bases are TGTGCCAGCTCACTGACCGGGACTACCACAGATACGCAGTATTTT. This gives the protein CASSLTGTTTDTQYF.

The rearrangement links TRBV5-1 to TRBJ1-3; TRBD1 matches 7 bases. The CDR3 is 12 amino acids. CDR1 SGHRS and CDR2 YFSETQ come from the germline V gene. The J segment lost 6 bases and the V segment lost 7 bases, leaving 4 bases of the junction unmatched. The CDR3 bases are TGCGCCAGCCGGGACAGTGTAAACACCATATATTTT. This gives the protein CASRDSVNTIYF.

The sample holds many counts of this clonotype. The chain's CDR3 is CASSSGVGNQPQHF. The CDR3 DNA sequence: TGTGCCAGCAGCTCAGGGGTTGGTAATCAGCCCCAGCATTTT. This chain joins TRBV11-3 and TRBJ1-5; tentatively, D is TRBD1 (6 bases). The CDR3 extends over 14 amino acids. Germline assignment: CDR1 SGHNT and CDR2 YENEEA. Trimming stripped 4 bases from V and 4 bases from J, with 11 bases between. Full variable domain (outside the CDR3, taken from reference TRBV11-3 and TRBJ1-5): EAGVVQSPRYKIIEKKQPVAFWCNPISGHNTLYWYLQNLGQGPELLIRYENEEAVDDSQLPKDRFSAERLKGVDSTLKIQPAELGDSAVYLCASSSGVGNQPQHFGDGTRLSIL.

This clonotype was picked up one time. V usage is TRBV7-2 and J usage is TRBJ1-1, with a possible D match to TRBD1 (5 bases). The CDR3 extends over 13 amino acids. The V end lost 3 bases, the J end lost 5 bases, and 10 bases lay between the germline ends. The germline V gene has CDR1 SGHTA and CDR2 FQGNSA. In nucleotides, the CDR3 is TGTGCCAGCAGCTTCCGCAGGGAGACTGAAGCTTTCTTT. Protein sequence: CASSFRRETEAFF.

V usage is TRBV5-4 and J usage is TRBJ1-6, with D perhaps TRBD1 (5 bases). Looked up from germline, CDR1 is SGHNT and CDR2 is YYREEE (reference sequence). The CDR3 length is 16 residues. V lost 0 bases to trimming and J lost 6 bases, with 13 bases between them. The CDR3 is CASSLEPGRTNSPLHF. The CDR3 DNA reads as TGTGCCAGCAGCTTGGAACCGGGACGGACTAATTCACCCCTCCACTTT. The full variable domain, in which reference TRBV5-4 and TRBJ1-6 provide the parts outside the CDR3, is ETGVTQSPTHLIKTRGQQVTLRCSSQSGHNTVSWYQQALGQGPQFIFQYYREEENGRGNFPPRFSGLQFPNYSSELNVNALELDDSALYLCASSLEPGRTNSPLHFGNGTRLTVT.

V usage is TRBV11-2 and J usage is TRBJ2-2; D ambiguous. The ends were cut back, 2 bases at V and 8 bases at J, with 18 bases in the middle. Per the germline V gene, CDR1 is SGHAT and CDR2 is FQNNGV. The CDR3 length is 16 residues. CDR3 in DNA: TGTGCCAGCAGCTTATTCCGGACGAGTCGTCCGGGGGAGCTGTTTTTT. It yields the protein CASSLFRTSRPGELFF.

The chain couples TRBV25-1 to TRBJ2-3; 15 bases are shared with TRBD2. V was clipped by 4 bases and J by 4 bases; unmatched bases: 3. CDR1 and CDR2 (germline): MGHDK, SYGVNS. CDR3 length: 16 amino acids. This chain's CDR3 is CASSGGTSGRSDTQYF. The CDR3 DNA sequence: TGTGCCAGCAGTGGAGGGACTAGCGGGAGGTCAGATACGCAGTATTTT.